This T cell receptor beta chain was recorded in a study of shared clonotypes between healthy human individuals. Study-wide results and caveats: Naive CD4 clonotypes overlapped across a handful of donors at approximately 5.5%. The study's rarefaction showed incomplete sorted-subset sequencing despite large depth.

The germline gives CDR1 LNHNV, CDR2 YYDKDF (reference sequence). The CDR3 is made up of 16 amino acids. Trimming removed 5 bases from V and 0 bases from J, with 14 bases in between. As defined, naive CD8 cells were CD45RO-negative and positively selected for CCR7, with terminally differentiated effector memory CD45RA+ cells excluded. This clone was seen only once. The antigen is not known. Repertoires were generated with immunoSEQ multiplex PCR, while TCRdb's copy carries only in-frame clones and drops some. Among more than 500,000 clones listed, approximately 95% were seen once. This sequence originates from a woman in her 30s in good health. The specimen was naive CD8+ T cells sorted from blood. The chain combines TRBV15 with TRBJ1-5; no reliable D call. The CDR3 protein is CATSGRTDYSNQPQHF. The CDR3 nucleotides are TGTGCCACCAGCGGAAGGACGGATTATAGCAATCAGCCCCAGCATTTT.